The present entry profiles one T cell receptor (beta chain) with its context. The data originate from a study of Graves' ophthalmopathy and Graves' hyperthyroidism. For repertoire sequencing, the TCR beta CDR3 regions were amplified from RNA transcripts. Second-round multiplex PCR followed a first-round RT-PCR using HTBI primers. MiXCR, run by TCRdb on the multiplex PCR reads, gives a single entry per CDR3 protein. The sample carries about 740,000 distinct CDR3 sequences, about 44% recorded once. V gave up 4 bases and J gave up 4 bases, with 20 bases separating them. Germline lookup yields CDR1 SGHDT and CDR2 YYEEEE. The CDR3 sequence is 17 residues long.

The TCR originated in an adult man with Graves' ophthalmopathy. The chain uses TRBV5-6 and TRBJ2-2, with D possibly matching TRBD1 (5 bases). Sequencing was done on a sample of peripheral blood. The CDR3: CASSRVLGAAGTGELFF. CDR3 sequence (DNA): TGTGCCAGCAGCCGCGTTTTAGGGGCGGCTGGCACCGGGGAGCTGTTTTTT.